This TCR beta chain was sequenced in a study of PD-1 blockade in classical Hodgkin lymphoma. Study information: The study gave patients nivolumab 3 mg/kg intravenously every 2 weeks.

About this clone itself: Its target is unknown.

This table comes from immunoSEQ multiplex PCR, and its TCRdb copy is limited to in-frame clones, with some not included. The table records about 32,000 clones, around 80% of them present only once. This sample's time point: cycle 4 day 1 (C4D1), after 5 to 7 weeks of nivolumab. All trial patients relapsed after autologous stem cell transplantation. Study-level points and caveats: Possibly reflecting disease activity or prior therapy, repertoire differences have causes that remain undefined.

This CDR3 is 15 amino acids long. From germline, CDR1 is LGHNA and CDR2 YNFKEQ. Trimming removed 1 base from V and 5 bases from J; junction bases left unmatched: 4. The chain joins TRBV4-2 to TRBJ2-1; 8 bases agree with TRBD2. This sample comprised peripheral blood mononuclear cells (PBMCs), obtained before the fourth cycle of nivolumab. The sequence derives from a human donor with classical Hodgkin lymphoma. CDR3 coding DNA: TGTGCCAGCAGCCAAGTTTCGGGGGGGGACAATGAGCAGTTCTTC. It specifies CASSQVSGGDNEQFF.